This T cell receptor (beta chain) was recovered during a study of cytomegalovirus exposure and HLA in healthy donors. The study ran its PCR with 60 Vbeta and 13 Jbeta primers. Clones were read by immunoSEQ multiplex PCR, and TCRdb kept only the in-frame ones, dropping some. The sample records 83,000 or so clones, roughly four fifths being singletons. Trimming cost V 4 bases and J 9 bases; bases outside gene matches: 8. The CDR3 has 14 residues. Germline V gene lookup returns CDR1 SGHRS and CDR2 YFSETQ. This rearrangement joins TRBV5-1 to TRBJ1-2; 11 bases align to TRBD1. The sample was PBMCs. The TCR sequence derives from a woman aged 25 to 39 in good health and CMV-seronegative. The CDR3 loop is CASSPGQGASSYTF. CDR3 nucleotides: TGCGCCAGCAGCCCAGGACAGGGGGCATCGAGCTACACCTTC.